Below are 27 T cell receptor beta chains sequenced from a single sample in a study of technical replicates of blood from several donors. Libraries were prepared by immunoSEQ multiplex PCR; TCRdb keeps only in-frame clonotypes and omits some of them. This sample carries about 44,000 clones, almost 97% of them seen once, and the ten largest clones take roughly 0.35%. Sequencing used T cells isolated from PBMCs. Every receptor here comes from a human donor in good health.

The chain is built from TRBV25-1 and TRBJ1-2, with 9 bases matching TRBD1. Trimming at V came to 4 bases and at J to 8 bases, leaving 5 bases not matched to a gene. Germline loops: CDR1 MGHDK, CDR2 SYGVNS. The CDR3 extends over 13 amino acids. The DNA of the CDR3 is TGTGCCAGCAGTGGGGACAGGGTGGGCGGCTACACCTTC. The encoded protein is CASSGDRVGGYTF.

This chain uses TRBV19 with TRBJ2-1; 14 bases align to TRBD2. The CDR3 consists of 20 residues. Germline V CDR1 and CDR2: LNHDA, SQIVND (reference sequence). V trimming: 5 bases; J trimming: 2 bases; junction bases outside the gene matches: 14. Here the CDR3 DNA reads TGTGCCAGTAGTGATCCGGGACAGGGGACTAGCGGGAGCCCCTACAATGAGCAGTTCTTC. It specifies CASSDPGQGTSGSPYNEQFF. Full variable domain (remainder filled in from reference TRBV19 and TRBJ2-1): DGGITQSPKYLFRKEGQNVTLSCEQNLNHDAMYWYRQDPGQGLRLIYYSQIVNDFQKGDIAEGYSVSREKKESFPLTVTSAQKNPTAFYLCASSDPGQGTSGSPYNEQFFGPGTRLTVL.

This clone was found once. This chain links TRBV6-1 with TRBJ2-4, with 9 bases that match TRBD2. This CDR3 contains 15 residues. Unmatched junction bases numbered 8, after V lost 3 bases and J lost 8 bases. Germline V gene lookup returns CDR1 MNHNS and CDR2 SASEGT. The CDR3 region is CASSDGGRARDIQYF. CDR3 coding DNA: TGTGCCAGCAGTGACGGCGGGAGGGCCAGGGACATTCAGTACTTC.

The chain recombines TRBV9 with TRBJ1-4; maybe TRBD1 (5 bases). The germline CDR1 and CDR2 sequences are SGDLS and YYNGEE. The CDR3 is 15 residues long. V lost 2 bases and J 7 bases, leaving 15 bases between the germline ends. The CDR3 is CASSVGSGQGEKLFF. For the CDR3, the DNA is TGTGCCAGCAGCGTTGGCTCTGGACAAGGTGAAAAACTGTTTTTT.

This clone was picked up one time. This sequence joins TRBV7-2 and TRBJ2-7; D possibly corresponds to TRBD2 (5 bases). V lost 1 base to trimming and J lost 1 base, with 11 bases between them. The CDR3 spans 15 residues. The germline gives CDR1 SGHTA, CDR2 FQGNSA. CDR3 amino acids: CASSLDPGRSYEQYF. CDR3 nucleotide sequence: TGTGCCAGCAGCTTAGATCCGGGGAGATCCTACGAGCAGTACTTC.

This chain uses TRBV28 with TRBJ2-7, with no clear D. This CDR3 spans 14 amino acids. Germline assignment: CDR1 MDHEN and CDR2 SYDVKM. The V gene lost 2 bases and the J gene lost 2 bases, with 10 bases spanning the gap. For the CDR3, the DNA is TGTGCCAGCAGTTTAAACAGAAACCCCTACGAGCAGTACTTC. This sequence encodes CASSLNRNPYEQYF.

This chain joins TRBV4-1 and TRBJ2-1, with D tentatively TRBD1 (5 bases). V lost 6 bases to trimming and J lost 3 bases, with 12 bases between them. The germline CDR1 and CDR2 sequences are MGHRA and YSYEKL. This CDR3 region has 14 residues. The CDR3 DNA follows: TGCGCCAGCAGGCGTCAGGGAATCTACAATGAGCAGTTCTTC. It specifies CASRRQGIYNEQFF.

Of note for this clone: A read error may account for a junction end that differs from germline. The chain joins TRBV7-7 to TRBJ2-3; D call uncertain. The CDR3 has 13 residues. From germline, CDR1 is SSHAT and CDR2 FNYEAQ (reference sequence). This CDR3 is CASSLEPRDTQYF. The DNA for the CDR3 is TGTGCTAGCAGCTTAGAACCCCGGGATACGCAGTATTTT.

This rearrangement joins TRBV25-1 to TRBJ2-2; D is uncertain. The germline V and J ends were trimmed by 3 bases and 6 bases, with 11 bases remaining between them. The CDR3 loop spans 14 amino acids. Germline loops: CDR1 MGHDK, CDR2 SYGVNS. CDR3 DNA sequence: TGTGCCAGCAGTGAGAGCATCCAGGCCGGGGAGCTGTTTTTT. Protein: CASSESIQAGELFF.

CDR3 sequence (DNA): TGCAGCGGAGTGGCGGAACCTTTTTACAATGAGCAGTTCTTC. Translation gives CSGVAEPFYNEQFF. J is TRBJ2-1 and V is TRBV29-1; D is undetermined. V lost 7 bases to trimming and J lost 4 bases, with 17 bases between them. The length of the CDR3 is 14 residues. Germline CDR1 reads SQVTM; CDR2 reads ANQGSEA.

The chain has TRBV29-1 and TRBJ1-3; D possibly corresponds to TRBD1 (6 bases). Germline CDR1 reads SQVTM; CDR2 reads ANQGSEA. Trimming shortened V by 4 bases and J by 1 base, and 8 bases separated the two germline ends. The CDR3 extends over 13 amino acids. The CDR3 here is CSVATGSGNTIYF. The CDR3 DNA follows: TGCAGCGTTGCTACAGGGTCTGGAAACACCATATATTTT.

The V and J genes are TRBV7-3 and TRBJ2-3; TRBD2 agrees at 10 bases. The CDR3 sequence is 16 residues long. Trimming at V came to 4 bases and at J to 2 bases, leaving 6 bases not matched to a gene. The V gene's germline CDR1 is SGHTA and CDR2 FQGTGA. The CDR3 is CASSSRAGGPTDTQYF. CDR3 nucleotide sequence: TGTGCCAGCAGCTCTAGAGCGGGAGGGCCCACAGATACGCAGTATTTT. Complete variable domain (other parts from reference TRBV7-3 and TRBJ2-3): GAGVSQTPSNKVTEKGKYVELRCDPISGHTALYWYRQSLGQGPEFLIYFQGTGAADDSGLPNDRFFAVRPEGSVSTLKIQRTERGDSAVYLCASSSRAGGPTDTQYFGPGTRLTVL.

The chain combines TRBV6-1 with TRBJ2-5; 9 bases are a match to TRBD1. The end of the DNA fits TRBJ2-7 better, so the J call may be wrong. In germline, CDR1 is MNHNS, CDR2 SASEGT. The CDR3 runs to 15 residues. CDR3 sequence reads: CASSVGTGFSYEQYF. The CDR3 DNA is TGTGCCAGCAGTGTAGGGACAGGGTTTTCCTACGAGCAGTACTTC.

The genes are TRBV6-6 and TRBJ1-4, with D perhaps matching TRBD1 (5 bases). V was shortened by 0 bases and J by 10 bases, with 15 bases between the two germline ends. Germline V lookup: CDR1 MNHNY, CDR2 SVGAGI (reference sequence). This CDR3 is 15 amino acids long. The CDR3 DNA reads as TGTGCCAGCAGTTACTCTTCAGCCGGGCAGGGAAAACTGTTTTTT. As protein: CASSYSSAGQGKLFF.

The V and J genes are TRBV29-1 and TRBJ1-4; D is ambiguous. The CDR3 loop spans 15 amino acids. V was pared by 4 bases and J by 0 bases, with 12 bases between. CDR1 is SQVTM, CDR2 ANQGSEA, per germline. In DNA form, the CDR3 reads TGCAGCGTTGGGGAGAGAGATGCAACTAATGAAAAACTGTTTTTT. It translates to CSVGERDATNEKLFF.

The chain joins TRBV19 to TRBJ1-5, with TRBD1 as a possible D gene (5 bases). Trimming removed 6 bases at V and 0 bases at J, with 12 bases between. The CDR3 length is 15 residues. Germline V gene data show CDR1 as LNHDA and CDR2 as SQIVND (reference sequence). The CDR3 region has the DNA TGTGCCAGTAGGGGGGGACTGGATAGCAATCAGCCCCAGCATTTT. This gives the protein CASRGGLDSNQPQHF.

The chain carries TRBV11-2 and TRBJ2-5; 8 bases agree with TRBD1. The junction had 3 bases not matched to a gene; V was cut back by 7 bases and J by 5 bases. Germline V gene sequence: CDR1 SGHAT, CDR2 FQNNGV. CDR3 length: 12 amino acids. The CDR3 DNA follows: TGTGCCAGCACCAGGGGGCCGGAGACCCAGTACTTC. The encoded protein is CASTRGPETQYF.

The DNA for the CDR3 is TGTGCCAGCAGTGTGGGACTAGCGGGAGGTCTCAATGAGCAGTTCTTC. This translates into CASSVGLAGGLNEQFF. V usage is TRBV2 and J usage is TRBJ2-1, with 15 bases that match TRBD2. V trimming: 4 bases; J trimming: 6 bases; junction bases outside the gene matches: 4. Germline-derived CDR1 and CDR2 are SNHLY and FYNNEI. The CDR3 has 16 amino acids.

Here the CDR3 DNA reads TGTGCCAGCAGCTTAAAAGCGGGGGTCGGGGAGCTGTTTTTT. Translated: CASSLKAGVGELFF. This sequence joins TRBV7-3 and TRBJ2-2, with TRBD2 identical over 8 bases. V lost 1 base to trimming and J lost 7 bases; unmatched junction nucleotides: 2. The CDR3 is made up of 14 amino acids. Germline-derived CDR1 and CDR2 are SGHTA and FQGTGA.

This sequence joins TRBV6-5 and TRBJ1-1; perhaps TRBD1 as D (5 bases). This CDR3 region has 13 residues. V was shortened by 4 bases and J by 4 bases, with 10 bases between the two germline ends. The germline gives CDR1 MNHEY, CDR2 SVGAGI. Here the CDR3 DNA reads TGTGCCAGCAGTTCTCAGGGTTTCACTGAAGCTTTCTTT. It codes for CASSSQGFTEAFF.

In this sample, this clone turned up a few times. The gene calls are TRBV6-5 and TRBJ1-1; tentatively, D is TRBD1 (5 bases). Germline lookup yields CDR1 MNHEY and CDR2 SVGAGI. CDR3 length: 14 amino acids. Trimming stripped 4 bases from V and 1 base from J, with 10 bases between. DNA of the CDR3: TGTGCCAGCAGTTTCCTCGACAGGAACACTGAAGCTTTCTTT. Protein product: CASSFLDRNTEAFF.

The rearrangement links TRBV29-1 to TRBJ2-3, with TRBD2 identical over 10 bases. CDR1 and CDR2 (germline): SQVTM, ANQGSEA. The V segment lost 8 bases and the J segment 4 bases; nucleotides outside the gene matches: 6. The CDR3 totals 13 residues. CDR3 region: CSTRTSGSDTQYF. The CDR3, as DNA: TGCAGCACTCGGACTAGCGGATCAGATACGCAGTATTTT.

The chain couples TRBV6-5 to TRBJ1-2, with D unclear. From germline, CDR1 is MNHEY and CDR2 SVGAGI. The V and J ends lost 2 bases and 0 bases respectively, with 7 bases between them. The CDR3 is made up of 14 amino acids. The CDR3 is CASSYTPANYGYTF. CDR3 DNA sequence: TGTGCCAGCAGTTACACCCCAGCTAACTATGGCTACACCTTC.

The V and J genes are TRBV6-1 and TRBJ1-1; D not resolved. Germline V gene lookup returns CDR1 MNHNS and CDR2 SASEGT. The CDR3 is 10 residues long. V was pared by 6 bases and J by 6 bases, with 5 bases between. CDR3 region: CASREAEAFF. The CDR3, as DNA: TGTGCCAGCAGGGAGGCTGAAGCTTTCTTT.

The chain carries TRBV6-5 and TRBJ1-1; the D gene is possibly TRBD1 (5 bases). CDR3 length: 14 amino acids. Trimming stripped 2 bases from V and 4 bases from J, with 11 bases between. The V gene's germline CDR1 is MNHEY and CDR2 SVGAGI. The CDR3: CASSYQGGGTEAFF. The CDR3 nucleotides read TGTGCCAGCAGTTACCAGGGCGGGGGCACTGAAGCTTTCTTT.

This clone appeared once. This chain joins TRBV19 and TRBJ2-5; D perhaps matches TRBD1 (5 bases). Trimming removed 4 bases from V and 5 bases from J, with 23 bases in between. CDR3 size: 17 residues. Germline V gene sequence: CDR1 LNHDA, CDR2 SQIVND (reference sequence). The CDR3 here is CASSNGLGPRQYETQYF. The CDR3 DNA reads TGTGCCAGTAGTAACGGGCTGGGGCCTCGGCAATATGAGACCCAGTACTTC.

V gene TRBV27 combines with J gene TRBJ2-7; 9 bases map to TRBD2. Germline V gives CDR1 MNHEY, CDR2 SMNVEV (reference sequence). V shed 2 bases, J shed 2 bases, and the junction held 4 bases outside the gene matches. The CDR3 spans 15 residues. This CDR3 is CASSLPGTSTYEQYF. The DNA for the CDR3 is TGTGCCAGCAGTTTACCCGGGACTAGCACCTACGAGCAGTACTTC.